Listed here is a single T cell receptor beta chain. Its cognate antigen is unknown. The data were taken from a study of T cell responses to AZD1222 COVID-19 vaccine. Background on the study: Second-dose intervals near 4 or 12 weeks were combined. Findings and limits, study-wide: Just five to seven people given AZD1222 tested seropositive at baseline. Clonal diversity may have been underestimated in mostly white British donors.

The assay was immunoSEQ multiplex PCR, and TCRdb's table has in-frame clones only and misses some. The sample has around 94,000 clones, around nine tenths seen once. The CDR3 length is 13 residues. The germline V gene encodes CDR1 SNHLY and CDR2 FYNNEI. Trimming stripped 0 bases from V and 8 bases from J, with 10 bases between. Specimen: peripheral blood, collected on day 0 of AZD1222 vaccination. The rearrangement links TRBV2 to TRBJ1-2; D remains unclear. The receptor was derived from an adult in good health. The CDR3 sequence is CASSEARQVGYTF. DNA of the CDR3: TGTGCCAGCAGTGAAGCGCGTCAGGTCGGCTACACCTTC.